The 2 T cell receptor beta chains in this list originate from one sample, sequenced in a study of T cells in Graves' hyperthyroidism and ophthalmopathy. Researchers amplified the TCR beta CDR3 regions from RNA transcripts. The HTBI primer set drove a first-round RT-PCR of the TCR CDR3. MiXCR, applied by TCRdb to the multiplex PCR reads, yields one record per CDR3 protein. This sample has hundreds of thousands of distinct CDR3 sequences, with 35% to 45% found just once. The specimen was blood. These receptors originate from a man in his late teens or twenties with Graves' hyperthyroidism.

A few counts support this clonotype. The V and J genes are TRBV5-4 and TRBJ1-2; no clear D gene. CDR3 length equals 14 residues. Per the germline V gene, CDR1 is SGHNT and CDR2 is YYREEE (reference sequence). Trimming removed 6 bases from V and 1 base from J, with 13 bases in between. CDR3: CASKVGQDNYGYTF. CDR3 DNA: TGTGCCAGCAAGGTGGGCCAGGATAACTATGGCTACACCTTC.

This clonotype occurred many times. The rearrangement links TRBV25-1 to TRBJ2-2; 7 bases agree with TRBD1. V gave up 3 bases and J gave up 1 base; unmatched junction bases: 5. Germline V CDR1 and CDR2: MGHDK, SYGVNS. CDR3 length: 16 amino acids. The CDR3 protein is CASSEPTGMNTGELFF. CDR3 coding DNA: TGTGCCAGCAGTGAGCCGACAGGGATGAACACCGGGGAGCTGTTTTTT. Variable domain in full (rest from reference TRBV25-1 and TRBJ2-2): EADIYQTPRYLVIGTGKKITLECSQTMGHDKMYWYQQDPGMELHLIHYSYGVNSTEKGDLSSESTVSRIRTEHFPLTLESARPSHTSQYLCASSEPTGMNTGELFFGEGSRLTVL.